This TCR beta chain originates from a study of blood T cell repertoires in COVID-19. Overall study: The United States, Italy and Spain were the sources of the acute and convalescent COVID-19 samples.

Germline V gives CDR1 SGHTA, CDR2 FQGNSA. CDR3 size: 16 residues. J gave up 6 bases and V 5 bases, and 8 bases lay outside the gene matches. Libraries were prepared by immunoSEQ multiplex PCR; TCRdb keeps only in-frame clonotypes and omits some of them. The table has 180,000 or so clones, approximately 90% seen once. This clonotype originated in a woman at least 80 years old in a cohort sampled during active or convalescent COVID-19. Sequencing input: peripheral blood. The rearrangement joins TRBV7-2 to TRBJ1-6; 9 nucleotides line up with TRBD1. CDR3 loop: CASSLNRGHSNSPLHF. DNA for the CDR3: TGTGCCAGCAGCCTCAACAGGGGGCACTCTAATTCACCCCTCCACTTT.